The clone carrying this T cell receptor beta chain was detected a few times. Its cognate antigen is unknown. Germline CDR1 reads SGHNT; CDR2 reads YYREEE (reference sequence). The junction had 6 bases not matched to a gene; V was cut back by 4 bases and J by 5 bases. The CDR3 covers 13 residues. Study observations and caveats: Tumor memory CD4+ T cell TCR gene usage was found to cluster with blood and lymph node memory CD4+ cells and with lymph node naive CD4+ cells. Tumor Tregs overlapped most with tumor, then blood, naive CD4+ cells.

Naive CD4+ T cells were purified with Tregs depleted by CD25. Full-length variable regions came from constant-region reverse primers plus semi-nested Nested Universal Primer A PCR. TCRdb re-called the 5' RACE reads with MiXCR, one entry per CDR3 protein. This sample has some 60,000 distinct CDR3 sequences, with around 30% found just once. Specimen: tumor-infiltrating naive CD4+ T cells sorted from the breast tumor. The subset was: naive CD4+ T cells, CD4+CD45RA+CD25-. The clonotype originates from a female donor with breast cancer. The rearrangement joins TRBV5-4 to TRBJ2-7, with TRBD1 identical over 7 bases. The CDR3 region is CASSMDRSDEQYF. The CDR3 region has the DNA TGTGCCAGCAGCATGGACAGGAGCGACGAGCAGTACTTC.